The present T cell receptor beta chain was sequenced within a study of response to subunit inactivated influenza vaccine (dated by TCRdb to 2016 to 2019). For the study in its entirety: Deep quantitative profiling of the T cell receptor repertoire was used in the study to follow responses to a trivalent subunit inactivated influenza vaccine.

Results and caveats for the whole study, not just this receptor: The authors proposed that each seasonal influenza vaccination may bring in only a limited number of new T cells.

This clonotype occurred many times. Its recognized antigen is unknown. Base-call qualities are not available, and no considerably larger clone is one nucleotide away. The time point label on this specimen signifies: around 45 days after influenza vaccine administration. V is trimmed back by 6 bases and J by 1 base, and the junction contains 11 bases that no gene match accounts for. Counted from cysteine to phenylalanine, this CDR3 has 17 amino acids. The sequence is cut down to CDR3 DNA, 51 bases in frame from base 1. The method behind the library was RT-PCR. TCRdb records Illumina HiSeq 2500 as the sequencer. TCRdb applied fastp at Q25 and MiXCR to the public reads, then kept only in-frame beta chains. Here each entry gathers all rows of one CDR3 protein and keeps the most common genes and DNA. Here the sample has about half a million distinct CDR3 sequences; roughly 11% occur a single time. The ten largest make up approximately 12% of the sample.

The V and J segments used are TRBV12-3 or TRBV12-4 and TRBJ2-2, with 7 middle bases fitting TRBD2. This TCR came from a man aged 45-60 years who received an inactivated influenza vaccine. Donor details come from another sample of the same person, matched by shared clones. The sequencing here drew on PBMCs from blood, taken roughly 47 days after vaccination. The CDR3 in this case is CASRLRGLSVNTGELFF. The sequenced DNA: TGTGCCAGCAGACTAAGGGGACTATCAGTGAACACCGGGGAGCTGTTTTTT.